The subject of this entry is one T cell receptor beta chain. Its antigen is unknown. This sample is drawn from a study of T cell responses to AZD1222 COVID-19 vaccine. General study findings and limits: Only five or six AZD1222 recipients were seropositive at baseline. Repertoires were obtained solely post-peak T cell response. Females made up more of the donors, who were largely white British, and clonal diversity may have come out too low.

Libraries were prepared by immunoSEQ multiplex PCR; TCRdb keeps only in-frame clonotypes and omits some of them. The sample holds roughly 160,000 clones, 88% seen once. Germline-derived CDR1 and CDR2 are SGHTA and FQGNSA. CDR3 size: 17 residues. The ends lost 2 bases at V and 6 bases at J; junction bases unmatched: 9. The source was peripheral blood, collected 28 days after the second AZD1222 dose. This chain uses TRBV7-2 with TRBJ2-5; TRBD2 aligns across 13 bases. This TCR was sampled from an adult who received the AZD1222 COVID-19 vaccine. CDR3 in DNA: TGTGCCAGCAGCTTATACGAATGGGGACTAGCGGGGAAGACCCAGTACTTC. This sequence encodes CASSLYEWGLAGKTQYF.